The T cell receptor (beta chain) under discussion was sequenced for a study of memory CD8 T cells in hepatitis C reinfection. Overall study: Two donors resolved primary infection, then developed chronic reinfection. Between 12 and 24 weeks after reinfection detection, late samples were drawn.

Time point described: late/post reinfection, 12 to 24 weeks after detection. No in vitro expansion preceded TCR sequencing of the sorted cells. Control naive CD8 T cells came from a couple of donors at all three reinfection time points. Assay: immunoSEQ multiplex PCR; the TCRdb copy retains only in-frame clones and omits some. The sample records just over 45,000 clones, roughly 89% being singletons. Looked up from germline, CDR1 is MNHNS and CDR2 is SASEGT. V shed 3 bases, J shed 6 bases, and the junction held 9 bases outside the gene matches. The CDR3 runs to 16 residues. The source of this sequence is a man aged 18 to 35 with hepatitis C virus infection. What was sequenced was naive CD8+ T cells sorted from blood. The V call is TRBV6-1, the J call TRBJ2-2; the match to TRBD1 covers 8 bases. CDR3 protein: CASSDWGQVGPGELFF. CDR3 nucleotide sequence: TGTGCCAGCAGTGACTGGGGACAGGTGGGCCCCGGGGAGCTGTTTTTT.